The clone carrying this TCR beta chain occurred a few times. What it recognizes is unknown. V was cut by 2 bases and J by 3 bases, with 10 bases left in between. The CDR3 spans 14 residues. CDR1 is MGHRA, CDR2 YSYEKL, per germline. Construction of the TCR beta libraries employed iRepertoire HTBI primers in conjunction with Arm-PCR of CDR3 regions. TCRdb processed the multiplex PCR reads anew with MiXCR; each CDR3 protein has one entry. Here the sample spans 500,000 or so distinct CDR3 sequences, less than 15% being singletons. This sample was included in a study of regulatory T cells in long-lasting Graves disease. The study's findings and limits: Those with persistent disease had in common more public clonotypes (more than 2,500) than new patients (approximately 890).

Sample time point: newly diagnosed GD, antithyroid drugs for less than 3 months. Researchers made the TCR library from RNA that was extracted from PBMCs. In each case, Graves' disease was diagnosed per American Thyroid Association guidelines. This sample also appeared in a second study, on T cells in Graves' hyperthyroidism and ophthalmopathy. This second report adds: Among the patients, aged 18 to 65, hyperthyroidism was newly diagnosed and had lasted under 2 months. Those patients with uncontrolled infection, other autoimmune disease, pregnancy or lactation were excluded.

The sequence was obtained from a woman in her 50s with Graves disease. The sequencing here drew on peripheral blood mononuclear cells (PBMCs), taken at new diagnosis, from a patient treated with antithyroid drugs. The chain links TRBV4-1 to TRBJ1-2; D might be TRBD1 (6 bases). The CDR3 sequence is CASSQPNRDYGYTF. CDR3 in DNA: TGCGCCAGCAGCCAACCTAACAGGGACTATGGCTACACCTTC.